This T cell receptor (beta chain) originates from a study of blood T cells in healthy people across ages. About 10 milliliters of peripheral blood were drawn from each donor into EDTA-treated tubes. Then a second PCR, running roughly 7 to 12 cycles, was carried out with a sample-barcoded 5' primer and a J-beta primer mix. In TCRdb, the 5' RACE reads were re-called with MiXCR into one record per CDR3 protein. Of 1 million or so distinct CDR3 sequences listed, around 25% are singletons. This clonotype has just a few counts. The CDR3 is 15 residues long. Germline V gene sequence: CDR1 MNHEY, CDR2 SVGEGT. Deletions cut 8 bases from V and 2 bases from J, with 16 bases between. A further study also used this sample, focusing on T cells of mothers and their children. That work contributes: The study recruited three healthy Caucasian mothers and their six children as donors.

This rearrangement joins TRBV6-2 or TRBV6-3 to TRBJ2-4; TRBD1 might be the D (6 bases). Sequencing was performed on blood. This receptor was taken from a girl aged 2 to 10 in good health. CDR3 nucleotide sequence: TGTGCCAGCCGATCGCTACAGGGAACCAAAAACATTCAGTACTTC. Amino acids: CASRSLQGTKNIQYF.